The entry below gives a single T cell receptor beta chain sequence along with its context. Its antigen remains unidentified. The data were taken from a study of post-analysis software for immune sequencing data. For the study at large: Patients had relapsing-remitting, secondary progressive or progressive-relapsing multiple sclerosis; some lacked subtype. General observations from the study: When the samples were clustered directly with F measure, those that had been prepared in the same batch showed strong co-clustering. Controls showed significantly higher normalized Chao1 diversity than did multiple sclerosis patients. Elevated frequency relative to controls characterized 4 or 5 TRBV segments in patients, TRBV5-6, TRBV5-1 and TRBV20-1 among them.

The V and J ends lost 1 base and 3 bases respectively, with 17 bases between them. Looked up from germline, CDR1 is SGHVS and CDR2 is FQNEAQ. The CDR3 is made up of 17 amino acids. Prepared libraries of TCR beta cDNA carried unique molecular identifiers. TCRdb reprocessed the PCR reads via MiXCR and lists one record per CDR3 protein. Among 650,000 to 850,000 distinct CDR3 sequences listed, about 53% were seen once. The sequence was obtained from a girl aged 5 to 17 with multiple sclerosis. The chain joins TRBV7-8 to TRBJ2-3, with D perhaps matching TRBD1 (6 bases). Sequenced: blood. The CDR3 protein is CASSLGPRGSRTDTQYF. The DNA for the CDR3 is TGTGCCAGCAGCTTAGGGCCCAGGGGTAGTCGGACAGATACGCAGTATTTT.